This TCR beta chain is drawn from a study of blood T cell repertoires in COVID-19. As for the study in general: Spain, Italy and the United States supplied samples that represented acute and convalescent COVID-19. PBMCs, B-cell-depleted T cells, or T cells provided the cDNA or gDNA that made up the material.

Source study methods: Reference gene primer amplification yielded estimated nucleated cell counts. The table came from immunoSEQ multiplex PCR; TCRdb's copy has only in-frame clones and leaves some out. D and trimming come from the DNA, and the V and J calls and clone size come from that table. The table lists 70,000 to 90,000 clones, 85% of them singletons. The V end was cut by 5 bases, the J end by 8 bases, with 18 bases between. CDR1 is LNHDA, CDR2 SQIVND, per germline (reference sequence). The CDR3 loop spans 15 amino acids. The sample was peripheral blood. This clonotype was obtained from a man aged 55 to 70 with acute or convalescent COVID-19. V is TRBV19 and J is TRBJ1-4; weak D call: TRBD1 (5 bases). DNA of the CDR3: TGTGCCAGTAGTGCAGCCGGGACTTTGGAAGAAAAACTGTTTTTT. Its protein product is CASSAAGTLEEKLFF. Variable domain in full (rest from reference TRBV19 and TRBJ1-4): DGGITQSPKYLFRKEGQNVTLSCEQNLNHDAMYWYRQDPGQGLRLIYYSQIVNDFQKGDIAEGYSVSREKKESFPLTVTSAQKNPTAFYLCASSAAGTLEEKLFFGSGTQLSVL.